Listed below are T cell receptor beta chains from one sample, sequenced in a study of PD-1 blockade in classical Hodgkin lymphoma. The table came from immunoSEQ multiplex PCR; TCRdb's copy has only in-frame clones and leaves some out. The sample has around 60,000 clones, around 90% seen once. The source was peripheral blood mononuclear cells (PBMCs), collected before the second cycle of nivolumab. These receptors originate from a human donor with classical Hodgkin lymphoma. Both conserved end residues are part of each CDR3. D genes are given only for firm matches. A row's size may be missing; if present it is once, few, many or a size class.

v_call	d_call	j_call	clone_size	cdr3_aa	cdr3_nt
TRBV19	.	TRBJ2-7	.	CASSIDLGSKDEQYF	TGTGCCAGTAGTATAGATCTAGGGAGCAAGGACGAGCAGTACTTC
TRBV6-1	TRBD1	TRBJ1-2	.	CASSGGDRGYGYTF	TGTGCCAGCAGTGGAGGAGACAGGGGCTATGGCTACACCTTC
TRBV14	.	TRBJ2-1	.	CASSQDLPGAYNEQFF	TGTGCCAGCAGCCAAGATCTCCCGGGAGCCTACAATGAGCAGTTCTTC
TRBV6-4	TRBD1	TRBJ2-6	.	CASSGGTGSAGANVLTF	TGTGCCAGCAGTGGCGGGACAGGGTCGGCTGGGGCCAACGTCCTGACTTTC
TRBV11-2	TRBD2	TRBJ2-1	.	CASSSRLARNEQFF	TGTGCCAGCAGCTCCCGACTAGCCCGCAATGAGCAGTTCTTC
TRBV5-1	.	TRBJ2-2	.	CASVSGVLTGELFF	TGCGCCAGCGTATCGGGGGTTTTAACCGGGGAGCTGTTTTTT
TRBV2	.	TRBJ2-5	once	CASSDAAHEETQYF	TGTGCCAGCAGTGATGCGGCTCACGAAGAGACCCAGTACTTC
TRBV28	.	TRBJ1-1	.	CASTKGGRTEAFF	TGTGCCAGTACAAAAGGTGGGCGAACTGAAGCTTTCTTT
TRBV5-1	TRBD2	TRBJ2-7	.	CASSFVGRGGSEEQYF	TGCGCCAGCAGCTTCGTGGGTCGGGGGGGCTCAGAAGAGCAGTACTTC
TRBV6-5	.	TRBJ1-6	once	CASSYSEGLTNSPLHF	TGTGCCAGCAGTTACTCGGAGGGGCTCACGAATTCACCCCTCCACTTT
TRBV6-6	.	TRBJ1-1	.	CASSLEPLSSEAFF	TGTGCCAGCAGCCTCGAGCCCCTCAGTTCTGAAGCTTTCTTT
TRBV6-5	TRBD1	TRBJ2-2	.	CASRRTGTNTGELFF	TGTGCCAGCAGGAGGACAGGAACGAACACCGGGGAGCTGTTTTTT
TRBV19	.	TRBJ1-1	.	CASSIHRAQGTEAFF	TGTGCCAGTAGTATTCATCGGGCCCAGGGCACTGAAGCTTTCTTT
TRBV6-5	.	TRBJ1-6	.	CASTSRPAGNSPLHF	TGTGCCAGCACCTCCCGCCCGGCTGGTAATTCACCCCTCCACTTT
TRBV28	.	TRBJ2-5	.	CASSRGGAQAETQYF	TGTGCCAGCAGTAGAGGGGGGGCTCAGGCAGAGACCCAGTACTTC
TRBV27	.	TRBJ2-2	.	CASSWGGRGGELFF	TGTGCCAGCAGTTGGGGGGGCCGGGGCGGGGAGCTGTTTTTT
TRBV5-1	TRBD1	TRBJ1-1	.	CASSSGGTGTLNTEAFF	TGCGCCAGCAGCTCCGGAGGGACAGGGACTTTGAACACTGAAGCTTTCTTT
TRBV6-6	.	TRBJ1-2	.	CASSYSQGNGYTF	TGTGCCAGCAGTTACTCACAAGGGAACGGCTACACCTTC
TRBV5-1	.	TRBJ1-5	.	CASSLMGDQPQHF	TGCGCCAGCAGCTTGATGGGGGATCAGCCCCAGCATTTT
TRBV6-4	.	TRBJ1-1	.	CASSRQLNTEAFF	TGTGCCAGCAGCAGACAGCTCAACACTGAAGCTTTCTTT
TRBV5-1	.	TRBJ2-7	.	CASSLDNSYEQYF	TGCGCCAGCAGCTTAGACAACTCCTACGAGCAGTACTTC
TRBV10-1	TRBD1	TRBJ2-3	.	CASSEMTGQQYF	TGCGCCAGCAGTGAGATGACAGGGCAGCAGTATTTT
TRBV6-5	.	TRBJ2-3	.	CASSYGDTQYF	TGTGCCAGCAGTTACGGGGATACGCAGTATTTT
TRBV5-1	.	TRBJ2-2	.	CASSPHARRETGELFF	TGCGCCAGCAGCCCCCATGCGCGCAGGGAGACCGGGGAGCTGTTTTTT
TRBV30	TRBD2	TRBJ2-2	.	CAWTGTSSLAGELFF	TGTGCCTGGACCGGGACTAGCAGTTTAGCCGGGGAGCTGTTTTTT
TRBV7-9	TRBD2	TRBJ2-1	.	CASSSQRGGYNEQFF	TGTGCCAGCAGCTCACAGCGGGGGGGCTACAATGAGCAGTTCTTC
TRBV11-3	.	TRBJ2-1	.	CASSPDRTPRGEQFF	TGTGCCAGCAGCCCAGACAGGACGCCCAGGGGTGAGCAGTTCTTC
TRBV11-2	.	TRBJ2-7	few	CASSLAVGRNEQYF	TGTGCCAGCAGCTTAGCGGTGGGGCGGAACGAGCAGTACTTC
TRBV5-1	TRBD1	TRBJ1-3	.	CASSLPQGANPGSGNTIYF	TGCGCCAGCAGCTTGCCACAGGGGGCGAATCCAGGCTCTGGAAACACCATATATTTT
TRBV5-1	.	TRBJ2-7	.	CASSEWGTYEQYF	TGCGCCAGCTCCGAGTGGGGCACCTACGAGCAGTACTTC